These T cell receptor beta chains were read from a single sample in a study of Graves' ophthalmopathy and Graves' hyperthyroidism. TCRdb reprocessed the multiplex PCR reads via MiXCR and lists one record per CDR3 protein. The data hold 300,000 to 450,000 distinct CDR3 sequences, with about 17% observed a single time. Sequenced input: peripheral blood. These receptors came from an adult woman with stable Graves' hyperthyroidism. CDR3s leave out the opening cysteine and the closing phenylalanine or tryptophan. The size entry is marked missing in some rows and otherwise reads once, few, many or a size class.

J gene: TRBJ2-7; clone size: many; V gene: TRBV12-3/TRBV12-4; CDR3 protein: ASSLRGTGGFGEQY
J gene: TRBJ2-1; clone size: -; V gene: TRBV6-1; CDR3 protein: ASSGIGARDSYNEQF
J gene: TRBJ1-3; clone size: few; V gene: TRBV5-1; CDR3 protein: ASSLTGQISSGNTIY
J gene: TRBJ1-2; clone size: many; V gene: TRBV20-1; CDR3 protein: SALTGGDGYT
J gene: TRBJ1-2; clone size: many; V gene: TRBV20-1; CDR3 protein: SASLGTYGYT
J gene: TRBJ2-4; clone size: many; V gene: TRBV6-2/TRBV6-3; CDR3 protein: ASYPPGGRNIQY
J gene: TRBJ1-1; clone size: many; V gene: TRBV19; CDR3 protein: ASKGQLNTEAF
J gene: TRBJ1-1; clone size: many; V gene: TRBV12-3/TRBV12-4; CDR3 protein: ASNPGPSYTEAF
J gene: TRBJ1-3; clone size: -; V gene: TRBV3-1; CDR3 protein: ASSQEREGGSGNTIY
J gene: TRBJ1-1; clone size: -; V gene: TRBV29-1; CDR3 protein: SVDRFLNTEAF
J gene: TRBJ2-2; clone size: many; V gene: TRBV2; CDR3 protein: ASRTGRGGELF
J gene: TRBJ1-2; clone size: few; V gene: TRBV30; CDR3 protein: AWSVGRSYGYT
J gene: TRBJ1-1; clone size: many; V gene: TRBV7-9; CDR3 protein: ASSLSQEAF
J gene: TRBJ2-2; clone size: -; V gene: TRBV19; CDR3 protein: ASKDTGLVTGELF
J gene: TRBJ2-2; clone size: many; V gene: TRBV2; CDR3 protein: ASRKNQGGGELF